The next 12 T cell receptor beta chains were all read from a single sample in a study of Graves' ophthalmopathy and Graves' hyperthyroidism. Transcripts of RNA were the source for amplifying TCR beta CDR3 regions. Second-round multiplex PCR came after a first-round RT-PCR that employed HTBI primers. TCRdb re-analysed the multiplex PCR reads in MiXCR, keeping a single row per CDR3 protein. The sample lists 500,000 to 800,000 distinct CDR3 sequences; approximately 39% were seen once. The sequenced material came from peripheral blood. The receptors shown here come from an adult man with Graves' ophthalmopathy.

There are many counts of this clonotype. The CDR3, as DNA: TGCAGTGCTAGACTAGCGGGACTCAAAGAGACCCAGTACTTC. Protein: CSARLAGLKETQYF. The rearrangement uses TRBV20-1 and TRBJ2-5; 9 nucleotides agree with TRBD2. This CDR3 has 14 amino acids. With 2 bases clipped from V and 3 bases from J, the junction kept 4 bases outside the gene matches. Germline V gives CDR1 DFQATT, CDR2 SNEGSKA (reference sequence).

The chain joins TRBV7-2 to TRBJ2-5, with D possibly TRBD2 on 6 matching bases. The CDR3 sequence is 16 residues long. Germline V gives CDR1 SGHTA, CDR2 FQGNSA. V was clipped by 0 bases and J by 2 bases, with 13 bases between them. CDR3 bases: TGTGCCAGCAGCTTAGCGCTCGGGAGTACACAAGAGACCCAGTACTTC. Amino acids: CASSLALGSTQETQYF.

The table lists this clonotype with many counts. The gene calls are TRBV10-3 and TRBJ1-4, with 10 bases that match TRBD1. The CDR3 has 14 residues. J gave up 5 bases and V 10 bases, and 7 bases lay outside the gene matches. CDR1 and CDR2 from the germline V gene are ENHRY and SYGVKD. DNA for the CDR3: TGTGCCAGCGGGACAGGGGCGTTAAATGAAAAACTGTTTTTT. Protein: CASGTGALNEKLFF.

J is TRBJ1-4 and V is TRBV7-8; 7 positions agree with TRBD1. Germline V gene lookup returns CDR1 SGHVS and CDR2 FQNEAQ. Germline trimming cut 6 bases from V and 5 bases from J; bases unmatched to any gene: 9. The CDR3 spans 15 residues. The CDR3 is CASSYYRDSNEKLFF. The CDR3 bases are TGTGCCAGCAGTTATTACCGGGACAGCAATGAAAAACTGTTTTTT.

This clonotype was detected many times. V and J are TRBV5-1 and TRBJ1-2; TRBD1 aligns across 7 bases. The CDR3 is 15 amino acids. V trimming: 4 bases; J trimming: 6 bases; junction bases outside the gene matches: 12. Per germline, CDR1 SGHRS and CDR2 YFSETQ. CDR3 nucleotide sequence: TGCGCCAGCAGCCTCGGACAGGTCGGAACAAATGGCTACACCTTC. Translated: CASSLGQVGTNGYTF.

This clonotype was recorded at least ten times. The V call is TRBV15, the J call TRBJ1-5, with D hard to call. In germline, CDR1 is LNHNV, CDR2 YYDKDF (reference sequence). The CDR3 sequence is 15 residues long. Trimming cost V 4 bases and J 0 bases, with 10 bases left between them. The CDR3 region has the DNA TGTGCCACCAGCACGGGAAGAAATAGCAATCAGCCCCAGCATTTT. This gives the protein CATSTGRNSNQPQHF. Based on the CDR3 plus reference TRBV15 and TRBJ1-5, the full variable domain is DAMVIQNPRYQVTQFGKPVTLSCSQTLNHNVMYWYQQKSSQAPKLLFHYYDKDFNNEADTPDNFQSRRPNTSFCFLDIRSPGLGDTAMYLCATSTGRNSNQPQHFGDGTRLSIL.

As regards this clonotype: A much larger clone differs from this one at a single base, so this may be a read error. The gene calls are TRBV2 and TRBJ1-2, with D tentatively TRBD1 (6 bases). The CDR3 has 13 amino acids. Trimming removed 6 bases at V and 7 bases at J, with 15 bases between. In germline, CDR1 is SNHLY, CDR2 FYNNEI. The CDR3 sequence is CASRMGQGFGYTF. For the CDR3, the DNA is TGTGCCAGCAGGATGGGACAAGGATTTGGCTACACCTTC. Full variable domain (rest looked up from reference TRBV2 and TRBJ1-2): EPEVTQTPSHQVTQMGQEVILRCVPISNHLYFYWYRQILGQKVEFLVSFYNNEISEKSEIFDDQFSVERPDGSNFTLKIRSTKLEDSAMYFCASRMGQGFGYTFGSGTRLTVV.

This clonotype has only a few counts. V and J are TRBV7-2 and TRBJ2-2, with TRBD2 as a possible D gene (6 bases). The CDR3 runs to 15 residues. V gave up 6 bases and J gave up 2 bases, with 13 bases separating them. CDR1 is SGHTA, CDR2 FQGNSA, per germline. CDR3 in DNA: TGTGCCAGCAGTAAAAATAGCGGAAACACCGGGGAGCTGTTTTTT. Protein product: CASSKNSGNTGELFF. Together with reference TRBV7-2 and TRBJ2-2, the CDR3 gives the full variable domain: GAGVSQSPSNKVTEKGKDVELRCDPISGHTALYWYRQSLGQGLEFLIYFQGNSAPDKSGLPSDRFSAERTGGSVSTLTIQRTQQEDSAVYLCASSKNSGNTGELFFGEGSRLTVL.

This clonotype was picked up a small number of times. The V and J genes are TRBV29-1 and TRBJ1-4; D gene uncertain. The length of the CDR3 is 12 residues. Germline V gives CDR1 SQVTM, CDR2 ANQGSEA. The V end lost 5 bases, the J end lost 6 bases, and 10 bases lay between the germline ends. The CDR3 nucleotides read TGCAGCGTTCTACTTGAAGATGAAAAACTGTTTTTT. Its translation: CSVLLEDEKLFF.

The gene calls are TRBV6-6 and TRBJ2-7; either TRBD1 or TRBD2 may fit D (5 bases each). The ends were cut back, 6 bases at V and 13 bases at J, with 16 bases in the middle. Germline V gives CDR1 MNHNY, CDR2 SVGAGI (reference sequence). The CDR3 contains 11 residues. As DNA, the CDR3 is TGTGCCAGCAGACGTGGGGGAGCCCTTTACTTC. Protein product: CASRRGGALYF.

For the CDR3, the DNA is TGTGCCAGTATTATTCAGCAGACCGGGGAGCTGTTTTTT. Translating it yields CASIIQQTGELFF. This chain uses TRBV19 with TRBJ2-2; no clear D. The CDR3 extends over 13 amino acids. The ends were cut back, 7 bases at V and 5 bases at J, with 11 bases in the middle. Germline V CDR1 and CDR2: LNHDA, SQIVND (reference sequence).

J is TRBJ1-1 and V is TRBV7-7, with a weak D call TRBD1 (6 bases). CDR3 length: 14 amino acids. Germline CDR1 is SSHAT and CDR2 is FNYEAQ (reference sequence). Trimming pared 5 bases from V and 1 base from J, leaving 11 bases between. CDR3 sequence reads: CASSAMGANTEAFF. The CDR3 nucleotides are TGTGCCAGCAGCGCGATGGGGGCGAACACTGAAGCTTTCTTT.